This TCR beta chain comes out of a study of response to subunit inactivated influenza vaccine. General study points: Authors proposed each seasonal influenza vaccination draws in few new T cells.

Trimming pared 4 bases from V and 0 bases from J, leaving 13 bases between. Germline V gene data show CDR1 as SGHRS and CDR2 as YFSETQ. The CDR3 length is 15 residues. TCRdb called the RT-PCR reads again in MiXCR, with one record for every CDR3 protein. The table includes about 580,000 distinct CDR3 sequences, about 15% detected once. This clonotype appeared a few times. The antigen is unknown. The receptor's source is a man aged 50 to 60 who received an inactivated influenza vaccine. The specimen was PBMCs from blood, collected 11 to 12 days after vaccination. The rearrangement joins TRBV5-1 to TRBJ2-5; the D gene is possibly TRBD1 (5 bases). Here the CDR3 DNA reads TGCGCCAGCAGCCTCCGCCCAGGGAACCAAGAGACCCAGTACTTC. Protein: CASSLRPGNQETQYF.